A single sample is the source of the 8 T cell receptor beta chains below, sequenced in a study of shared clonotypes between healthy human individuals. Naive CD8 populations comprised CD45RO-negative cells positively selected for CCR7, excluding terminally differentiated effector memory CD45RA+ cells. The method was immunoSEQ multiplex PCR; TCRdb's version includes in-frame clones alone and lacks a portion of them. The sample contains about 2,200,000 clones, about 93% of which appear only once. Sample: naive CD8+ T cells from PBMCs. The source of these receptors is a man aged 18 to 30 in good health. Some clones in this sample may be carry-over from other donors' samples.

The chain uses TRBV4-3 and TRBJ2-7; 7 nucleotides match TRBD2. With V trimmed by 0 bases and J by 3 bases, 5 bases remained unmatched. CDR1 and CDR2 (germline): LGHNA, YSLEER. The CDR3 has 15 residues. CDR3 sequence (DNA): TGCGCCAGCAGCCAAGATTTCCCTAGCGGCTACGAGCAGTACTTC. Protein sequence: CASSQDFPSGYEQYF.

The V gene is TRBV9, the J gene TRBJ2-1; 8 nucleotides match TRBD2. This CDR3 is 16 amino acids long. In germline, CDR1 is SGDLS, CDR2 YYNGEE. J lost 9 bases, V lost 4 bases, and 15 bases had no gene match. The DNA for the CDR3 is TGTGCCAGCAGCCCTAGACCAGCGGGAGTATCGGGTGAGCAGTTCTTC. It is translated as CASSPRPAGVSGEQFF.

The chain carries TRBV28 and TRBJ2-5, with TRBD2 identical over 11 bases. CDR3 length: 15 amino acids. Germline CDR1 reads MDHEN; CDR2 reads SYDVKM. V shed 7 bases and J 4 bases; nucleotides not matched to a gene: 8. CDR3 region: CASTTGLAEIETQYF. The DNA for the CDR3 is TGTGCCAGCACTACGGGACTAGCGGAGATAGAGACCCAGTACTTC.

About this clone itself: This specimen includes other DNA sequences encoding the same CDR3. This chain connects TRBV7-9 to TRBJ2-3; D remains unclear. The CDR3 is 11 residues long. Trimming cost V 9 bases and J 0 bases, with 4 bases left between them. Germline CDR1 SEHNR, CDR2 FQNEAQ (reference sequence). CDR3 region: CASLSTDTQYF. CDR3 bases: TGTGCCAGTCTGAGCACAGATACGCAGTATTTT. Using reference TRBV7-9 and TRBJ2-3 for the parts outside the CDR3, the full variable domain is DTGVSQNPRHKITKRGQNVTFRCDPISEHNRLYWYRQTLGQGPEFLTYFQNEAQLEKSRLLSDRFSAERPKGSFSTLEIQRTEQGDSAMYLCASLSTDTQYFGPGTRLTVL.

In this sample, this clone turned up a few times. The chain joins TRBV10-1 to TRBJ1-1; D remains ambiguous. The CDR3 covers 12 residues. The V gene lost 6 bases and the J gene lost 7 bases, with 12 bases spanning the gap. Per germline, CDR1 WNHNN and CDR2 SYGVQD (reference sequence). The CDR3 DNA reads TGCGCCAGCAGGGCGGGGAATGGTGAAGCTTTCTTT. As protein: CASRAGNGEAFF.

The chain is built from TRBV28 and TRBJ1-1; weak D call: TRBD1 (5 bases). The CDR3 length is 18 residues. V was shortened by 5 bases and J by 1 base, with 23 bases between the two germline ends. CDR1 and CDR2 (germline): MDHEN, SYDVKM. The CDR3 DNA follows: TGTGCCAGCAGTCCCATCCGCAGGGTACCGATCGGGAACACTGAAGCTTTCTTT. It encodes CASSPIRRVPIGNTEAFF. Looking up the rest from reference TRBV28 and TRBJ1-1 gives the full variable domain: DVKVTQSSRYLVKRTGEKVFLECVQDMDHENMFWYRQDPGLGLRLIYFSYDVKMKEKGDIPEGYSVSREKKERFSLILESASTNQTSMYLCASSPIRRVPIGNTEAFFGQGTRLTVV.

This clone has a count of ten or more. The junction and the germline gene differ at one end; a read error may be behind it. The chain combines TRBV7-9 with TRBJ1-2; 7 bases map to TRBD1. CDR1 and CDR2 (germline): SEHNR, FQNEAQ (reference sequence). This CDR3 contains 13 residues. CDR3 in amino acids: CASSYRQGEGHAF. The DNA of the CDR3 is TGTGCCAGCAGTTACCGACAGGGAGAGGGCCACGCCTTC. Together with reference TRBV7-9 and TRBJ1-2, the CDR3 gives the full variable domain: DTGVSQNPRHKITKRGQNVTFRCDPISEHNRLYWYRQTLGQGPEFLTYFQNEAQLEKSRLLSDRFSAERPKGSFSTLEIQRTEQGDSAMYLCASSYRQGEGHAFGSGTRLTVV.

This clone was picked up a small number of times. Other DNA sequences of this sample code for an identical CDR3. V usage is TRBV30 and J usage is TRBJ1-1, with D possibly matching TRBD1 (6 bases). The CDR3 is 13 residues long. The V end lost 0 bases, the J end lost 1 base, and 6 bases lay between the germline ends. Germline V lookup: CDR1 GTSNPN, CDR2 SVGIG (reference sequence). CDR3 DNA: TGTGCCTGGAGTGTCAGGGGGAACACTGAAGCTTTCTTT. Protein product: CAWSVRGNTEAFF.